This is a list of T cell receptor beta chains from one sample in a study of blood T cell repertoires in COVID-19. The table came from immunoSEQ multiplex PCR; TCRdb's copy has only in-frame clones and leaves some out. The table has roughly 160,000 clones, 88% seen once. Sequencing input: peripheral blood. These receptors all stem from a man aged 55-75 years with acute or convalescent COVID-19. The CDR3 runs from the conserved cysteine through the conserved F or W.

TRBJ1-2	TRBV5-1	CARLNNQFTNYGYTF
TRBJ2-5	TRBV5-3	CARSTGTEYQETQYF
TRBJ2-7	TRBV6-5	CASTGDTYEQYF
TRBJ2-2	TRBV5-1	CASSLHTGGELFF
TRBJ1-4	TRBV6-6	CASSYLGPVDEKLFF
TRBJ1-5	TRBV5-6	CASSRGGSSVGQPQHF
TRBJ1-2	TRBV7-2	CASSGRQGLDYGYTF
TRBJ1-5	TRBV18	CASSAFRDSSNQPQHF
TRBJ1-5	TRBV20-1	CSASRDTNQPQHF
TRBJ1-5	TRBV19	CASNNRGLYSNQPQHF
TRBJ1-5	TRBV2	CASSPPRFNDQPQHF